The clone carrying this TCR beta chain has more than one count but fewer than ten. Its antigen is not identified. The PCR employed 60 Vbeta primers together with 13 Jbeta primers. The data were produced by immunoSEQ multiplex PCR, yet TCRdb's version contains in-frame clones alone and is incomplete. The data show around 100,000 clones, roughly 80% seen once. This entry comes from a study of cytomegalovirus exposure and HLA in healthy donors. Notes on the study in general: In a later analysis, TCR association rates varied by HLA locus: DRB1 most, HLA-C fewest. A previous analysis found most TCR beta V segments productive roughly 90% or roughly 30% of the time.

The source of this sequence is a man in his fifties or sixties in good health and CMV-seropositive. Sequencing input: PBMCs.

CDR3 loop: CASSSTSVSLANEQFF. CDR3 sequence (DNA): TGCGCCAGCAGCTCTACTAGCGTCAGCTTGGCCAATGAGCAGTTCTTC. The J gene is TRBJ2-1, the V gene TRBV5-1; TRBD2 aligns across 7 bases. The CDR3 contains 16 residues. V dropped 3 bases and J dropped 6; count of bases not matched to a gene: 12. From germline, CDR1 is SGHRS and CDR2 YFSETQ.